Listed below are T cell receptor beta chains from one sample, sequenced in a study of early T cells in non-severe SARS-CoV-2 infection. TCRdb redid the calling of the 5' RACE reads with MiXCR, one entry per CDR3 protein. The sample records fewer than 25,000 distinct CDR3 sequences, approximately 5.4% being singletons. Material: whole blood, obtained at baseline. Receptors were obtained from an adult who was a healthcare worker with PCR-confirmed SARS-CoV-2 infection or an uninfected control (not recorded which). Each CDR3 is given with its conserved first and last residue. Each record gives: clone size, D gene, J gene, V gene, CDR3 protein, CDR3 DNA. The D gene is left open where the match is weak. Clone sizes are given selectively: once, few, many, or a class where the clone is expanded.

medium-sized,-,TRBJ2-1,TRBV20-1,CSARQLYEQFF,TGCAGTGCTAGACAACTTTATGAGCAGTTCTTC
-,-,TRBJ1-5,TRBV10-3,CAIGGGNNQPQHF,TGTGCCATTGGCGGAGGTAACAATCAGCCCCAGCATTTT
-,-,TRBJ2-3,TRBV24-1,CATSDRPASRTDTQYF,TGTGCCACCAGTGACCGCCCCGCCTCCCGCACAGATACGCAGTATTTT
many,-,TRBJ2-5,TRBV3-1,CASSQVVETQYF,TGTGCCAGCAGCCAGGTGGTGGAGACCCAGTACTTC
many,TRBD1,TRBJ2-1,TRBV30,CAWSDPGTGVNEQFF,TGTGCCTGGAGTGACCCCGGGACAGGGGTGAATGAGCAGTTCTTC
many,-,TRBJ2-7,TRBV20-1,CSALRDGSYEQYF,TGCAGTGCTCTCCGGGACGGATCCTACGAGCAGTACTTC
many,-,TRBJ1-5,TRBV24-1,CATSDFRRNQPQHF,TGTGCCACCAGTGATTTTAGGAGGAATCAGCCCCAGCATTTT
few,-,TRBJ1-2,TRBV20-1,CSAFGSSDGYTF,TGCAGTGCTTTTGGGTCCTCCGACGGCTACACCTTC
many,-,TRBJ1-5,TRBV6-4,CASGQGNQPQHF,TGTGCCAGCGGCCAGGGGAATCAGCCCCAGCATTTT
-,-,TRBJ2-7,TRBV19,CAAGRGRNEQYF,TGTGCCGCAGGAAGAGGTCGGAACGAGCAGTACTTC
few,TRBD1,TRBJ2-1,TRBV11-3,CASSSDRAYNEQFF,TGTGCCAGCAGCTCGGACAGGGCGTACAATGAGCAGTTCTTC
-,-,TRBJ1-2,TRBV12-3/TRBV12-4,CASSKRRDYGYTF,TGTGCCAGCAGTAAAAGGAGAGACTATGGCTACACCTTC
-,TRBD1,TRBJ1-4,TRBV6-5,CASSSGTGESTNEKLFF,TGTGCCAGCAGCTCCGGGACAGGAGAATCAACTAATGAAAAACTGTTTTTT
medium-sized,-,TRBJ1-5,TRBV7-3,CASSLSPDQPQHF,TGTGCCAGCAGCTTATCCCCCGATCAGCCCCAGCATTTT
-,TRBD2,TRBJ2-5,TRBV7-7,CASSYLAGAGETQYF,TGTGCTAGCAGCTACCTAGCGGGGGCAGGAGAGACCCAGTACTTC
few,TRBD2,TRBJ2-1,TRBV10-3,CAISDTSGGAHEQFF,TGTGCCATCAGTGATACTAGCGGGGGGGCCCATGAGCAGTTCTTC
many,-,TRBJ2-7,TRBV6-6,CASSYSNSAYEQYF,TGTGCCAGCAGTTACTCGAACAGTGCCTACGAGCAGTACTTC
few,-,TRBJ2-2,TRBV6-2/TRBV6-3,CASSLNRAAGELFF,TGTGCCAGCAGCCTAAACAGGGCCGCCGGGGAGCTGTTTTTT
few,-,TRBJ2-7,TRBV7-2,CASSPQGGTAYEQYF,TGTGCCAGCAGCCCTCAGGGGGGGACCGCCTACGAGCAGTACTTC
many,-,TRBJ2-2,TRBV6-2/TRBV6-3,CASRTFWPSTGELFF,TGTGCCAGCAGAACCTTTTGGCCTAGCACCGGGGAGCTGTTTTTT
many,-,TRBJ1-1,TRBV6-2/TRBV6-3,CASSYGQLNTEAFF,TGTGCCAGCAGTTACGGACAATTGAACACTGAAGCTTTCTTT
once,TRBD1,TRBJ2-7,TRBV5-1,CASSLTAGTARYEQYF,TGCGCCAGCAGCTTGACGGCCGGGACAGCTCGCTACGAGCAGTACTTC
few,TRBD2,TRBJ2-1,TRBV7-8,CASSLFRPGGTYNEQFF,TGTGCCAGCAGCTTATTTCGACCCGGGGGGACCTACAATGAGCAGTTCTTC
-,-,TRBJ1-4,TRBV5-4,CASSSGGALNEKLFF,TGTGCCAGCAGCTCCGGGGGTGCTCTTAATGAAAAACTGTTTTTT
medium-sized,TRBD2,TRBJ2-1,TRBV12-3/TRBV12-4,CASSLDRGGAINEQFF,TGTGCCAGCAGTTTAGATCGCGGGGGGGCCATTAATGAGCAGTTCTTC
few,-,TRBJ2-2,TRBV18,CASSPRTNTGELFF,TGTGCCAGCTCACCTAGGACGAACACCGGGGAGCTGTTTTTT
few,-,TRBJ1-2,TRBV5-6,CASSRGSTNYGYTF,TGTGCCAGCAGTAGGGGCAGTACTAACTATGGCTACACCTTC
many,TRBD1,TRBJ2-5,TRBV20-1,CSASPGTGQETQYF,TGCAGTGCTAGCCCCGGGACAGGCCAAGAGACCCAGTACTTC
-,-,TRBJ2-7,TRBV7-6,CASSLAGATYEQYF,TGTGCCAGCAGCTTAGCGGGGGCCACCTACGAGCAGTACTTC
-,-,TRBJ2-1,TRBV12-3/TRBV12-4,CASRYLSYNEQFF,TGTGCCAGCAGATACCTATCCTACAATGAGCAGTTCTTC
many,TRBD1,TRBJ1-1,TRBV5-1,CASSGGTGKWTEAFF,TGCGCCAGCAGCGGGGGGACAGGGAAATGGACTGAAGCTTTCTTT
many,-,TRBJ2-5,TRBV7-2,CASSLVGGRGGLETQYF,TGTGCCAGCAGCTTAGTAGGGGGGCGAGGCGGTTTAGAGACCCAGTACTTC
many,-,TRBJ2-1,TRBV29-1,CSGRSDRHNEQFF,TGCAGCGGAAGATCGGACCGACACAATGAGCAGTTCTTC
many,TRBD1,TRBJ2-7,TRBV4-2,CASSQDRTGGFYEQYF,TGTGCCAGCAGCCAAGATAGAACAGGGGGGTTCTACGAGCAGTACTTC
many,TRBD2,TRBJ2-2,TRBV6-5,CASGSSGGATGELFF,TGTGCCAGCGGGTCTAGCGGGGGGGCCACCGGGGAGCTGTTTTTT